The clone carrying this T cell receptor beta chain ranks as large. This entry is derived from a study of tumor-infiltrating lymphocytes in oesophageal squamous cell carcinoma. TCRdb reanalysed the PCR reads using MiXCR and keeps one entry per CDR3 protein. The sample contains over 10,000 distinct CDR3 sequences, around 56% of which appear only once. This CDR3 is built from 14 residues. V shed 5 bases and J shed 6 bases, with 16 bases lying between them. Germline lookup yields CDR1 SGHVS and CDR2 FNYEAQ. The gene calls are TRBV7-6 and TRBJ1-2, with D possibly being TRBD1 (5 bases). This receptor was taken from a female donor with esophageal squamous cell carcinoma. The sequenced material came from blood. The DNA for the CDR3 is TGTGCCAGCAGCAAGACAGAGGCCCGGGATGGCTACACCTTC. It specifies CASSKTEARDGYTF.